These 13 T cell receptor beta chains share one sample of origin, sequenced in a study of blood T cell repertoires in COVID-19. The table came from immunoSEQ multiplex PCR; TCRdb's copy has only in-frame clones and leaves some out. There are over 7,000 clones in the sample; 80% to 90% occur only once, and roughly a tenth lies in the top ten. Sequenced: peripheral blood. All receptors come from a human donor in a cohort sampled during active COVID-19.

The chain couples TRBV7-8 to TRBJ2-1; 8 bases agree with TRBD2. CDR1 is SGHVS and CDR2 is FQNEAQ in the germline V gene. CDR3 size: 11 residues. Trimming removed 5 bases from V and 14 bases from J; junction bases left unmatched: 5. The CDR3 coding sequence is TGTGCCAGCAGCCCAGAGCGGGAGAAGTTCTTC. This translates into CASSPEREKFF.

The CDR3 loop reads CSAGAVSSYNEQFF. The CDR3 coding sequence is TGCAGCGCGGGAGCGGTCAGCTCCTACAATGAGCAGTTCTTC. This sequence joins TRBV29-1 and TRBJ2-1; a possible D gene is TRBD2 (6 bases). Trimming pared 7 bases from V and 0 bases from J, leaving 13 bases between. Per germline, CDR1 SQVTM and CDR2 ANQGSEA. CDR3 length: 14 amino acids.

The J gene is TRBJ2-7, the V gene TRBV21-1; the table names TRBD2, a call not compared with the DNA. TRBV21-1 is assigned pseudogene status. The CDR3 sequence is 12 residues long. CDR3 DNA: TGTGCCAGCAGCAAAACTAGAAGCGAGCAGTACTTC. Protein product: CASSKTRSEQYF.

V and J are TRBV30 and TRBJ2-3; TRBD2 agrees at 8 bases. This CDR3 region has 13 residues. Germline assignment: CDR1 GTSNPN and CDR2 SVGIG (reference sequence). Trimming at V came to 0 bases and at J to 6 bases, leaving 2 bases not matched to a gene. The CDR3 protein is CAWSVRGADTQYF. The CDR3 region has the DNA TGTGCCTGGAGTGTGCGGGGGGCGGATACGCAGTATTTT.

The gene calls are TRBV6-1 and TRBJ2-7; D is unclear. This CDR3 is 14 amino acids long. Per the germline V gene, CDR1 is MNHNS and CDR2 is SASEGT. The ends were cut back, 2 bases at V and 0 bases at J, with 8 bases in the middle. The CDR3 protein is CASSETLLSYEQYF. As DNA, the CDR3 is TGTGCCAGCAGTGAAACTTTACTCTCCTACGAGCAGTACTTC.

This chain joins TRBV28 and TRBJ1-2; TRBD1 aligns across 8 bases. J gave up 5 bases and V 5 bases, and 7 bases lay outside the gene matches. Germline CDR1 is MDHEN and CDR2 is SYDVKM. This CDR3 has 14 residues. CDR3 nucleotides: TGTGCCAGCAGTACTACAGGGGGTCGGTATGGCTACACCTTC. This sequence encodes CASSTTGGRYGYTF.

This clone was detected only a few times. V gene TRBV18 combines with J gene TRBJ2-5; D might be TRBD1 (7 bases). The germline gives CDR1 KGHSH, CDR2 LQKENI. The CDR3 consists of 14 residues. V lost 5 bases and J lost 4, with 14 bases in between. CDR3 sequence: CASSASGGGETQYF. CDR3 sequence (DNA): TGTGCCAGCTCAGCCTCAGGGGGAGGAGAGACCCAGTACTTC.

This chain links TRBV28 with TRBJ2-3; 10 nucleotides match TRBD2. There are 15 residues in the CDR3. CDR1 is MDHEN, CDR2 SYDVKM, per germline. V gave up 8 bases and J gave up 2 bases; unmatched junction bases: 7. The CDR3 spells CASWALAGSTDTQYF. CDR3 nucleotides: TGTGCCAGCTGGGCACTAGCGGGATCCACAGATACGCAGTATTTT.

The genes are TRBV11-2 and TRBJ2-4; TRBD1 agrees at 7 bases. The CDR3 covers 15 residues. V trimming: 5 bases; J trimming: 2 bases; junction bases outside the gene matches: 6. Germline V gene sequence: CDR1 SGHAT, CDR2 FQNNGV. As DNA, the CDR3 is TGTGCCAGCAGCGACAGGGTTATTACCAAAAACATTCAGTACTTC. As protein: CASSDRVITKNIQYF.

The chain has TRBV6-5 and TRBJ2-7; 7 nucleotides align to TRBD2. The germline V gene encodes CDR1 MNHEY and CDR2 SVGAGI. This CDR3 has 13 residues. V was pared by 8 bases and J by 2 bases, with 6 bases of the junction left unmatched. CDR3 DNA sequence: TGTGCCAGCTTAGCGGGTTTTACCTACGAGCAGTACTTC. It is translated as CASLAGFTYEQYF.

The V and J genes are TRBV25-1 and TRBJ2-7; TRBD2 matches 9 bases. The CDR3 is 15 amino acids. Losses at the gene ends were 4 bases for V and 2 bases for J; bases not matched to a gene: 6. In germline, CDR1 is MGHDK, CDR2 SYGVNS. CDR3 sequence reads: CASSVLAGFPYEQYF. The CDR3, as DNA: TGTGCCAGCAGTGTTCTAGCGGGATTCCCCTACGAGCAGTACTTC.

V and J are TRBV11-3 and TRBJ1-6; possible D gene TRBD1, 5 bases. The V and J ends lost 5 bases and 9 bases respectively, with 11 bases between them. Germline CDR1 and CDR2: SGHNT and YENEEA. The CDR3 is 13 residues long. The CDR3 spells CASSPGMGSPLHF. The CDR3 coding sequence is TGTGCCAGCAGCCCAGGGATGGGTTCACCCCTCCACTTT.

This chain joins TRBV28 and TRBJ1-1, with D perhaps matching TRBD1 (6 bases). V was pared by 8 bases and J by 11 bases, with 24 bases between. Germline V gene lookup returns CDR1 MDHEN and CDR2 SYDVKM. The CDR3 runs to 14 residues. For the CDR3, the DNA is TGTGCCAGCGCCCCGGGGGGGACGCAAAGGGGGGCTTTCTTT. Translated, it gives CASAPGGTQRGAFF.